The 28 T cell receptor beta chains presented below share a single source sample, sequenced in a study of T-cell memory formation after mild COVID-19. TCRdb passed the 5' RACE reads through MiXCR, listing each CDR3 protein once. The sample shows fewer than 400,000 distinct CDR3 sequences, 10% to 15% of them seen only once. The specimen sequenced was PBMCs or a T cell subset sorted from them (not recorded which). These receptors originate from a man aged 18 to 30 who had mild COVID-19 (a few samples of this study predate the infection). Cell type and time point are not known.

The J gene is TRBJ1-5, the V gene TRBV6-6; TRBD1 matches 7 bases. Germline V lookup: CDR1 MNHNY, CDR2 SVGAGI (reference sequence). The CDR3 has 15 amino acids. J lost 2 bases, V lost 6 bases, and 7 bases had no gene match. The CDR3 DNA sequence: TGTGCCAGCAGACGTTCAGGGACAGGCAATCAGCCCCAGCATTTT. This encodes CASRRSGTGNQPQHF.

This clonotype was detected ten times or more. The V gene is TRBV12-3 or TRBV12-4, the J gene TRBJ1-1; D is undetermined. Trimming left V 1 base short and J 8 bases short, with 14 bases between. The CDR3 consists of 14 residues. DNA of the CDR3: TGTGCCAGCAGTTTAGAACTAAACCGGGCCGAAGCTTTCTTT. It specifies CASSLELNRAEAFF.

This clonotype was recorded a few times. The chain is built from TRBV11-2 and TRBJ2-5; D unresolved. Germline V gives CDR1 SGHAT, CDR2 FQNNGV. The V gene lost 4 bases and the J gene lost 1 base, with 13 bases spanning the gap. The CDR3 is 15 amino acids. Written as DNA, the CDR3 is TGTGCCAGCAGCTCCCCAGAGACATCCCAAGAGACCCAGTACTTC. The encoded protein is CASSSPETSQETQYF.

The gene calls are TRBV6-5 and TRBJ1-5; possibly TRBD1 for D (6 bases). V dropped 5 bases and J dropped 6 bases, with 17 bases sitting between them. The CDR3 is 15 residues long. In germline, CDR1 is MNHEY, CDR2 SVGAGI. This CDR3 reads CASSRQGTLGQPQHF. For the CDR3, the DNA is TGTGCCAGCAGTCGACAAGGGACATTGGGTCAGCCCCAGCATTTT.

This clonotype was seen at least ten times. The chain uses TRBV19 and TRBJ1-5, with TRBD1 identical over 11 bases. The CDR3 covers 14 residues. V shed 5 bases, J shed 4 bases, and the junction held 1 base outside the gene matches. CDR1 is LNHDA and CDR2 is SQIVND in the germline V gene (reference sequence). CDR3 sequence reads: CASSGTGGNQPQHF. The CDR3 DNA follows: TGTGCCAGTAGTGGGACAGGGGGAAATCAGCCCCAGCATTTT.

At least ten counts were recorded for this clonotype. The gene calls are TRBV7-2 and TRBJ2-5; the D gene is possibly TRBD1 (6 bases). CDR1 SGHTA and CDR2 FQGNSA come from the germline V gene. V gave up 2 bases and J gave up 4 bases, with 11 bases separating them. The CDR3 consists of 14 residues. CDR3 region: CASSLQGGRETQYF. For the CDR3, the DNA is TGTGCCAGCAGCTTACAAGGGGGTAGAGAGACCCAGTACTTC.

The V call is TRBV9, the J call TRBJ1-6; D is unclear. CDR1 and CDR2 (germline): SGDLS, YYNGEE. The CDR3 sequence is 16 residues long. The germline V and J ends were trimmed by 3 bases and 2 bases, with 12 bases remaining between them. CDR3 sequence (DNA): TGTGCCAGCAGCGGCGACGGGAGGGCCTATAATTCACCCCTCCACTTT. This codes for CASSGDGRAYNSPLHF.

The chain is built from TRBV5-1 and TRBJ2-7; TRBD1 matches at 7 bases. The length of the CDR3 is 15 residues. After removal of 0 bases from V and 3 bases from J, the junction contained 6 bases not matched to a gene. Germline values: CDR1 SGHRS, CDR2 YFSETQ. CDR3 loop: CASSLGTTGDYEQYV. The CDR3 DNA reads TGCGCCAGCAGCTTGGGGACCACAGGGGACTACGAGCAGTACGTC.

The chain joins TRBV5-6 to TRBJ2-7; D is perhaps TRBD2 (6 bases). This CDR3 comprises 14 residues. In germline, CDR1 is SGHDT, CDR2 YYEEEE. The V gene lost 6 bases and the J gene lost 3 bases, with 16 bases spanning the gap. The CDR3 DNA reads TGTGCCAGCACCACACCGGGACTGAGCTACGAGCAGTACTTC. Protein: CASTTPGLSYEQYF.

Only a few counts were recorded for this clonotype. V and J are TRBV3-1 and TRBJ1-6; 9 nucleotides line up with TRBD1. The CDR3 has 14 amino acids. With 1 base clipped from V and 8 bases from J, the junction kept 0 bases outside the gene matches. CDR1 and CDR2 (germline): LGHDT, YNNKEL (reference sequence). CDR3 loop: CASSQGTGDSPLHF. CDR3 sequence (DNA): TGTGCCAGCAGCCAAGGGACAGGGGATTCACCCCTCCACTTT.

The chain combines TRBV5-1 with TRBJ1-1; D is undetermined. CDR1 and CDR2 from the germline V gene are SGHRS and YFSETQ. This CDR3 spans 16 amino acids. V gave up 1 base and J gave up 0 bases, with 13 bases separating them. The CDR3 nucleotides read TGCGCCAGCAGCTTGCGGCACGAGAGGGTGAACACTGAAGCTTTCTTT. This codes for CASSLRHERVNTEAFF.

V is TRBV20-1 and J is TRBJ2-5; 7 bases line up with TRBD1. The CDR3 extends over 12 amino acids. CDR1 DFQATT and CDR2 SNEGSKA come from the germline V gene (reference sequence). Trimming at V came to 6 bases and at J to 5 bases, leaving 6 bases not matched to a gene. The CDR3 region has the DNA TGCAGTGCCCTGGGACAGATGGAGACCCAGTACTTC. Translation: CSALGQMETQYF.

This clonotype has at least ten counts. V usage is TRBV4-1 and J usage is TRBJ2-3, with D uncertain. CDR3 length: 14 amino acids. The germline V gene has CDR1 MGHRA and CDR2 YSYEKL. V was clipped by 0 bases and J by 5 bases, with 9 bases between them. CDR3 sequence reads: CASSQEVLGDTQYF. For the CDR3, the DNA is TGCGCCAGCAGCCAAGAGGTTTTAGGAGATACGCAGTATTTT.

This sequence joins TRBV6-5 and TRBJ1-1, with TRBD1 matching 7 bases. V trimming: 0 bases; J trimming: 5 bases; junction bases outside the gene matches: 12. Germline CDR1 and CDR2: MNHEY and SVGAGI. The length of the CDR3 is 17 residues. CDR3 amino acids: CASSYSIRAQGSTEAFF. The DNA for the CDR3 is TGTGCCAGCAGTTACTCGATACGTGCACAGGGGTCGACTGAAGCTTTCTTT.

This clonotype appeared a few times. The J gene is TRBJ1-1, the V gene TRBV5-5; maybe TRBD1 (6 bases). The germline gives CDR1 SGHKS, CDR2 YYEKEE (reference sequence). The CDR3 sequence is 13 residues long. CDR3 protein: CAVTGTARAEAFF. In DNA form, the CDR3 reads TGTGCTGTCACAGGGACCGCACGGGCTGAAGCTTTCTTT.

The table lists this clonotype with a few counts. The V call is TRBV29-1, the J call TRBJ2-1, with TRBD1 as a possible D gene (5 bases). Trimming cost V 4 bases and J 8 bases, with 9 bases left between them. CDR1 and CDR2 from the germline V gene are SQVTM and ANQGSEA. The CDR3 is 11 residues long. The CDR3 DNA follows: TGCAGCGTTGTGAGACAGCATGAGCAGTTCTTC. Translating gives CSVVRQHEQFF.

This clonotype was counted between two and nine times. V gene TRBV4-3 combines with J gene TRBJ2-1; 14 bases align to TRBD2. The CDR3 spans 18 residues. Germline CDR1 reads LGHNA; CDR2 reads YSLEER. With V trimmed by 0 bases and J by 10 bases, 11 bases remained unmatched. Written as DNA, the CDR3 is TGCGCCAGCAGCCAAGAGAAGCGACTAGCGGGGGGGCCTAAAGAGCAGTTCTTC. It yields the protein CASSQEKRLAGGPKEQFF.

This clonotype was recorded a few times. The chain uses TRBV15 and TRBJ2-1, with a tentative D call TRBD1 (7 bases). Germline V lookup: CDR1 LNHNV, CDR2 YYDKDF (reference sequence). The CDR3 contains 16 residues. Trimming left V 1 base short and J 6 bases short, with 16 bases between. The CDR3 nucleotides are TGTGCCACCAGCAGAGTATTGTCAGGGGGGTTCAATGAGCAGTTCTTC. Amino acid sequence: CATSRVLSGGFNEQFF.

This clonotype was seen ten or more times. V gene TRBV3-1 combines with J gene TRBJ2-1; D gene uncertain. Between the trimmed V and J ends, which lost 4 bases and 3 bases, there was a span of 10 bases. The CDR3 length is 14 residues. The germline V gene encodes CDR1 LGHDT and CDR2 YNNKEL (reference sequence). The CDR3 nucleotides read TGTGCCAGCAGCCCGAGGCCTAACTACAATGAGCAGTTCTTC. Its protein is CASSPRPNYNEQFF.

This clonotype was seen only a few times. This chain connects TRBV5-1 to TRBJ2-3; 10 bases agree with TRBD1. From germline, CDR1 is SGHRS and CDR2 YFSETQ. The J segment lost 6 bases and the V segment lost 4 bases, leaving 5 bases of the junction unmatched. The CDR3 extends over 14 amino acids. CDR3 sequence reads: CASSVTGGADTQYF. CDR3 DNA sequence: TGCGCCAGCAGCGTGACAGGGGGCGCGGATACGCAGTATTTT.

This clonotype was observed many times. The CDR3 here is CASSDDSGIPLDTQYF. The CDR3 region has the DNA TGTGCCAGCAGCGACGACTCCGGGATTCCGCTCGATACGCAGTATTTT. This chain links TRBV9 with TRBJ2-3, with TRBD2 as a possible D gene (5 bases). Germline V gene sequence: CDR1 SGDLS, CDR2 YYNGEE. V was pared by 3 bases and J by 6 bases, with 20 bases between. The CDR3 is 16 residues long.

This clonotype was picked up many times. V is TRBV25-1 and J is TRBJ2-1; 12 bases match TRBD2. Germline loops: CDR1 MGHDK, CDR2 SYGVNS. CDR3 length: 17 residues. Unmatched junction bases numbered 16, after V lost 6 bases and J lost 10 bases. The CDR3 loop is CASRENSSGGAKPEQFF. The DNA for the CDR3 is TGTGCCAGCAGAGAAAACTCTAGCGGGGGGGCCAAGCCCGAGCAGTTCTTC.

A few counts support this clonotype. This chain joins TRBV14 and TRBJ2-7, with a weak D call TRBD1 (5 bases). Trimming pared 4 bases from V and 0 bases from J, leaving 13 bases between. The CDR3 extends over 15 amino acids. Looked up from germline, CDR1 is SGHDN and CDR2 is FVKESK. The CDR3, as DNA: TGTGCCAGCAGCCGAATGACAGCCTACTCCTACGAGCAGTACTTC. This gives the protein CASSRMTAYSYEQYF.

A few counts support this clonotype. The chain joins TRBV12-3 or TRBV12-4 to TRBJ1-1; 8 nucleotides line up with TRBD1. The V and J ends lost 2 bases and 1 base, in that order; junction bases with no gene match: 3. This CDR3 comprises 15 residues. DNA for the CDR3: TGTGCCAGCAGTTTAACAGGGGGATGGAACACTGAAGCTTTCTTT. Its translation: CASSLTGGWNTEAFF.

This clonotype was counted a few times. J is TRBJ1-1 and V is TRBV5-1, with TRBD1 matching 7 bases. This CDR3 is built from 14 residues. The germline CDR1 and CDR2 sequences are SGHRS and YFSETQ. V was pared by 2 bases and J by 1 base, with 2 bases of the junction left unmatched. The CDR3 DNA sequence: TGCGCCAGCAGCTTTACAGGGGAGAACACTGAAGCTTTCTTT. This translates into CASSFTGENTEAFF. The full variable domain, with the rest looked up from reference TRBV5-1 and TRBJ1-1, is KAGVTQTPRYLIKTRGQQVTLSCSPISGHRSVSWYQQTPGQGLQFLFEYFSETQRNKGNFPGRFSGRQFSNSRSEMNVSTLELGDSALYLCASSFTGENTEAFFGQGTRLTVV.

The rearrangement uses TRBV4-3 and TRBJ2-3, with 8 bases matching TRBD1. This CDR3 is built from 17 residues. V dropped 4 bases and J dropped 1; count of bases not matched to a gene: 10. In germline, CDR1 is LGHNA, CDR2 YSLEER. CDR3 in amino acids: CASSPTHPGQGTDTQYF. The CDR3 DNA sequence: TGCGCCAGCAGCCCCACCCATCCGGGACAGGGCACAGATACGCAGTATTTT.

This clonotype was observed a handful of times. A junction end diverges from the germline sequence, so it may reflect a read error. The CDR3 nucleotides are TGTGCTAGCAGCTTAGATAACAGCGGACAAGAGACCCAGTACTTC. Protein product: CASSLDNSGQETQYF. The chain joins TRBV7-7 to TRBJ2-5, with D possibly TRBD2 on 5 matching bases. This CDR3 region has 15 residues. In germline, CDR1 is SSHAT, CDR2 FNYEAQ (reference sequence).

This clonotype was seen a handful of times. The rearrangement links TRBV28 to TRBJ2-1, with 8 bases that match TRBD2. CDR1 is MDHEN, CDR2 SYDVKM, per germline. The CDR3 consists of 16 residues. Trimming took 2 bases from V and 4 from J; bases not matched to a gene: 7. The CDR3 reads CASSLTGLAGYNEQFF. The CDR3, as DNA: TGTGCCAGCAGTTTAACGGGGCTAGCGGGTTACAATGAGCAGTTCTTC.